This passage covers 7 T cell receptor beta chains from one sample sequenced in a study of blood T cell repertoires in COVID-19. Clones were read by immunoSEQ multiplex PCR, and TCRdb kept only the in-frame ones, dropping some. Of some 150,000 clones in the sample, about nine tenths are singletons; the top ten hold around 4.2%. Specimen: PBMCs or T cells enriched from blood (not recorded which). The receptors stem from a man aged 45-65 years who had recovered from COVID-19.

The rearrangement uses TRBV3-1 (or the pseudogene TRBV3-2) and TRBJ2-2; D not resolved. The CDR3 spans 14 residues. The germline gives CDR1 LGHDT, CDR2 YNNKEL (reference sequence). V shed 2 bases and J shed 1 base, with 5 bases lying between them. CDR3 amino acids: CASSQFLNTGELFF. CDR3 bases: TGTGCCAGCAGCCAATTCCTGAACACCGGGGAGCTGTTTTTT.

This rearrangement joins TRBV18 to TRBJ2-1, with 7 bases identical to TRBD1. J lost 9 bases, V lost 4 bases, and 9 bases had no gene match. The CDR3 runs 14 residues. Per the germline V gene, CDR1 is KGHSH and CDR2 is LQKENI. The CDR3 spells CASSQPRGQAEQFF. In nucleotides, the CDR3 is TGTGCCAGCTCACAACCAAGGGGGCAGGCTGAGCAGTTCTTC.

This chain uses TRBV11-2 with TRBJ1-2, with unresolved D. CDR3 length equals 14 residues. CDR1 is SGHAT and CDR2 is FQNNGV in the germline V gene. Between the trimmed V and J ends, which lost 5 bases and 8 bases, there was a span of 18 bases. The CDR3 is CASSPRLSFSGYTF. CDR3 DNA sequence: TGTGCCAGCAGCCCCCGTTTGAGTTTTTCGGGCTACACCTTC.

The rearrangement links TRBV18 to TRBJ1-5; possible D gene TRBD1, 6 bases. V was shortened by 0 bases and J by 4 bases, with 10 bases between the two germline ends. Germline CDR1 is KGHSH and CDR2 is LQKENI. The CDR3 is 15 amino acids. CDR3 DNA sequence: TGTGCCAGCTCACCACCAAGGGGGTGGAATCAGCCCCAGCATTTT. The encoded protein is CASSPPRGWNQPQHF.

The rearrangement links TRBV7-6 to TRBJ2-5; 11 bases align to TRBD2. CDR1 and CDR2 from the germline V gene are SGHVS and FNYEAQ. J gave up 4 bases and V 5 bases, and 9 bases lay outside the gene matches. There are 16 residues in the CDR3. CDR3 loop: CASSGQTSGASETQYF. The CDR3 nucleotides are TGTGCCAGCAGCGGGCAGACTAGCGGGGCGTCAGAGACCCAGTACTTC.

This sequence joins TRBV30 and TRBJ2-2; 8 nucleotides match TRBD2. CDR1 is GTSNPN, CDR2 SVGIG, per germline (reference sequence). The CDR3 runs to 15 residues. Trimming removed 8 bases from V and 6 bases from J; junction bases left unmatched: 14. CDR3 amino acids: CAGPSKREIAGELFF. Written as DNA, the CDR3 is TGTGCCGGTCCCTCCAAGCGGGAGATTGCCGGGGAGCTGTTTTTT.

This clone came up once. V usage is TRBV7-9 and J usage is TRBJ2-4; 10 bases line up with TRBD2. CDR3 length: 18 amino acids. Germline trimming cut 5 bases from V and 4 bases from J; bases unmatched to any gene: 14. Germline assignment: CDR1 SEHNR and CDR2 FQNEAQ (reference sequence). CDR3 region: CASSPPPGLATRKNIQYF. CDR3 sequence (DNA): TGTGCCAGCAGCCCCCCCCCGGGACTAGCGACCAGGAAAAACATTCAGTACTTC.